These 23 T cell receptor beta chains came from one sample sequenced in a study of Ad26.COV2.S vaccination and SARS-CoV-2 variants (dated by TCRdb to the early 2020s). What the treatment or condition label conveys for this sample: roughly 18 received Ad26.COV2.S at low or high dose, single or two shots; roughly five received placebo; per-sample allocation not given. For vaccine and placebo recipients, the sequenced repertoires came from samples collected on day 63 after the first injection. Libraries were built with the immunoSEQ multiplex PCR assay. Entries here come from immuneACCESS through TCRdb and include only in-frame sequences with V and J called. Some clones fail to appear in such tables; in the studies checked, an unresolved V gene covers under half of the shortfall, and the cause of the remainder is unknown. A total of under 600,000 clones appear in this sample, 70% to 90% of them only once. Jointly, the top ten make up 1.5% to 2% of the sample.

Sequenced here: peripheral blood, sampled in a trial of Ad26.COV2.S vaccine versus placebo. The receptors shown here come from a person aged 18-60 years who received the Ad26.COV2.S COVID-19 vaccine or a placebo.

The V call is TRBV5-1, the J call TRBJ1-1; the D is unclear. This CDR3 is 14 amino acids long. Germline V gene sequence: CDR1 SGHRS, CDR2 YFSETQ. Trimming cost V 4 bases and J 8 bases, with 18 bases left between them. The CDR3 loop reads CASSPTVESGEAFF. CDR3 coding DNA: TGCGCCAGCAGCCCCACCGTAGAGAGCGGCGAAGCTTTCTTT. Using reference TRBV5-1 and TRBJ1-1 for the parts outside the CDR3, the full variable domain is KAGVTQTPRYLIKTRGQQVTLSCSPISGHRSVSWYQQTPGQGLQFLFEYFSETQRNKGNFPGRFSGRQFSNSRSEMNVSTLELGDSALYLCASSPTVESGEAFFGQGTRLTVV.

The V gene is TRBV12-3 or TRBV12-4, the J gene TRBJ2-2; no firm D call. V lost 3 bases to trimming and J lost 3 bases, with 2 bases between them. The length of the CDR3 is 12 residues. DNA of the CDR3: TGTGCCAGCAGTTTTGACACCGGGGAGCTGTTTTTT. This codes for CASSFDTGELFF.

Turning to this clone: The same CDR3 also results from other DNA sequences found in this sample. The CDR3 region is CASSSRFTGDYEQYF. In DNA, the CDR3 is TGTGCCAGCAGCTCCCGGTTCACAGGGGACTACGAGCAGTACTTC. The chain joins TRBV3-1 (or the pseudogene TRBV3-2) to TRBJ2-7, with 7 bases aligning to TRBD1. Germline V CDR1 and CDR2: LGHDT, YNNKEL (reference sequence). The V gene end was trimmed by 5 bases and the J gene end by 3 bases; junction bases not matched to a gene: 10. CDR3 length equals 15 residues.

The chain combines TRBV13 with TRBJ1-4, with 7 positions matching TRBD1. The CDR3 spans 14 residues. Germline V CDR1 and CDR2: PRHDT, FYEKMQ (reference sequence). V was pared by 5 bases and J by 5 bases, with 5 bases of the junction left unmatched. For the CDR3, the DNA is TGTGCCAGCAGCGTCGACAGGGTGAATGAAAAACTGTTTTTT. Protein sequence: CASSVDRVNEKLFF.

The J gene is TRBJ2-1, the V gene TRBV24-1; TRBD2 matches 9 bases. Germline V CDR1 and CDR2: KGHDR, SFDVKD. The V and J ends lost 2 bases and 2 bases, in that order; junction bases with no gene match: 3. The CDR3 covers 16 residues. CDR3 protein: CATSDSSSGAYNEQFF. The CDR3 region has the DNA TGTGCCACCAGTGATTCCTCTAGCGGGGCCTACAATGAGCAGTTCTTC.

The chain employs TRBV27 and TRBJ2-3; D gene uncertain. Germline CDR1 MNHEY, CDR2 SMNVEV (reference sequence). Trimming left V 4 bases short and J 4 bases short, with 15 bases between. The CDR3 has 15 amino acids. CDR3 in amino acids: CASSSGPPRADTQYF. As DNA, the CDR3 is TGTGCCAGCAGTTCCGGCCCTCCCCGGGCAGATACGCAGTATTTT.

The chain is built from TRBV20-1 and TRBJ2-3; 10 bases are shared with TRBD1. This CDR3 has 15 amino acids. The V gene's germline CDR1 is DFQATT and CDR2 SNEGSKA (reference sequence). The J segment lost 4 bases and the V segment lost 3 bases, leaving 7 bases of the junction unmatched. CDR3: CSASDRQGAADTQYF. CDR3 nucleotides: TGCAGTGCTAGTGATAGACAGGGGGCGGCAGATACGCAGTATTTT.

The chain links TRBV7-8 to TRBJ1-6; no clear D. The CDR3 totals 14 residues. In germline, CDR1 is SGHVS, CDR2 FQNEAQ. Trimming took 5 bases from V and 10 from J, leaving 15 bases between them. As DNA, the CDR3 is TGTGCCAGCAGCCAAGCGGGGTCGGACTCACCCCTCCACTTT. It is translated as CASSQAGSDSPLHF.

This rearrangement joins TRBV6-4 to TRBJ1-6, with a weak D call TRBD1 (6 bases). The CDR3 is 17 amino acids. V lost 3 bases and J 2 bases, leaving 14 bases between the germline ends. Germline loops: CDR1 MRHNA, CDR2 SNTAGT. The CDR3 loop reads CASSEQGTGAYNSPLHF. In DNA form, the CDR3 reads TGTGCCAGCAGTGAACAGGGCACCGGGGCCTATAATTCACCCCTCCACTTT.

This clone was picked up one time. The rearrangement uses TRBV28 and TRBJ1-3; TRBD1 matches at 10 bases. Looked up from germline, CDR1 is MDHEN and CDR2 is SYDVKM. CDR3 length equals 18 residues. After removal of 5 bases from V and 0 bases from J, the junction contained 10 bases not matched to a gene. CDR3 amino acids: CASSPGQGRIGSGNTIYF. For the CDR3, the DNA is TGTGCCAGCAGTCCGGGACAGGGGAGAATCGGCTCTGGAAACACCATATATTTT.

This chain links TRBV6-2 or TRBV6-3 with TRBJ2-1; 10 positions match TRBD2. This CDR3 contains 17 residues. V gave up 1 base and J gave up 0 bases; unmatched junction bases: 3. CDR1 and CDR2 from the germline V gene are MNHEY and SVGEGT. For the CDR3, the DNA is TGTGCCAGCAGTTACTGGGCTAGCGGGGGCTCCTACAATGAGCAGTTCTTC. It is translated as CASSYWASGGSYNEQFF.

The chain uses TRBV11-1 and TRBJ2-2; D possibly corresponds to TRBD2 (5 bases). This CDR3 comprises 15 residues. V lost 2 bases and J lost 3, with 10 bases in between. Germline assignment: CDR1 SGHAT and CDR2 FQDESV (reference sequence). CDR3 region: CASSLLRTYTGELFF. The CDR3 DNA follows: TGTGCCAGCAGCTTACTTCGGACTTACACCGGGGAGCTGTTTTTT.

This chain links TRBV7-9 with TRBJ1-1; D ambiguous. This CDR3 contains 14 residues. V was shortened by 2 bases and J by 1 base, with 8 bases between the two germline ends. Looked up from germline, CDR1 is SEHNR and CDR2 is FQNEAQ (reference sequence). CDR3 sequence: CASSLMGGNTEAFF. In DNA form, the CDR3 reads TGTGCCAGCAGCTTAATGGGAGGGAACACTGAAGCTTTCTTT. Full variable domain (outside the CDR3, taken from reference TRBV7-9 and TRBJ1-1): DTGVSQNPRHKITKRGQNVTFRCDPISEHNRLYWYRQTLGQGPEFLTYFQNEAQLEKSRLLSDRFSAERPKGSFSTLEIQRTEQGDSAMYLCASSLMGGNTEAFFGQGTRLTVV.

V gene TRBV19 combines with J gene TRBJ2-3, with 7 bases aligning to TRBD1. CDR1 is LNHDA, CDR2 SQIVND, per germline (reference sequence). This CDR3 is 15 amino acids long. Trimming removed 7 bases from V and 5 bases from J; junction bases left unmatched: 12. In DNA form, the CDR3 reads TGTGCCAGTACCCCTGGGGTCGCAGGGGGAGATACGCAGTATTTT. It is translated as CASTPGVAGGDTQYF.

V gene TRBV6-1 combines with J gene TRBJ1-5, with D perhaps TRBD1 (5 bases). Germline V lookup: CDR1 MNHNS, CDR2 SASEGT. The CDR3 totals 16 residues. V lost 3 bases and J 4 bases, leaving 16 bases between the germline ends. The CDR3 protein is CASSDLPRAPNQPQHF. The CDR3 bases are TGTGCCAGCAGTGATTTACCCAGGGCCCCTAATCAGCCCCAGCATTTT.

The J gene is TRBJ2-6, the V gene TRBV7-9; 9 nucleotides match TRBD1. This CDR3 has 17 residues. V was pared by 5 bases and J by 7 bases, with 12 bases of the junction left unmatched. Germline CDR1 is SEHNR and CDR2 is FQNEAQ (reference sequence). CDR3 sequence: CASSRDRVSFEANVLTF. CDR3 sequence (DNA): TGTGCCAGCAGCCGGGACAGGGTATCGTTTGAAGCCAACGTCCTGACTTTC.

The chain recombines TRBV15 with TRBJ1-5, with TRBD1 identical over 8 bases. The junction had 7 bases not matched to a gene; V was cut back by 4 bases and J by 8 bases. There are 14 residues in the CDR3. Germline-derived CDR1 and CDR2 are LNHNV and YYDKDF (reference sequence). CDR3 bases: TGTGCCACCAGCATAGGACAGGGTGAGGAGCCCCAGCATTTT. Translation: CATSIGQGEEPQHF.

This chain uses TRBV5-4 with TRBJ2-2, with D unclear. Trimming cost V 4 bases and J 4 bases, with 8 bases left between them. The CDR3 spans 13 residues. Germline assignment: CDR1 SGHNT and CDR2 YYREEE (reference sequence). In DNA form, the CDR3 reads TGTGCCAGCAGCCGTAGTCCCACCGGGGAGCTGTTTTTT. Its translation: CASSRSPTGELFF.

The chain has TRBV27 and TRBJ2-7; D may be TRBD1 or TRBD2 (6 bases each). Germline CDR1 and CDR2: MNHEY and SMNVEV (reference sequence). The CDR3 consists of 16 residues. The V gene lost 6 bases and the J gene lost 2 bases, with 20 bases spanning the gap. The CDR3 DNA is TGTGCCAGCAGCTCACACCAGGTGGAGGGGGCCTACGAGCAGTACTTC. Amino acids: CASSSHQVEGAYEQYF.

The chain combines TRBV13 with TRBJ2-7, with D uncertain. Germline assignment: CDR1 PRHDT and CDR2 FYEKMQ (reference sequence). V was clipped by 0 bases and J by 4 bases, with 4 bases between them. The CDR3 length is 12 residues. In DNA form, the CDR3 reads TGTGCCAGCAGCTTAGGCCGTTACGAGCAGTACTTC. It translates to CASSLGRYEQYF.

The J gene is TRBJ2-3, the V gene TRBV24-1, with no clear D. V was shortened by 11 bases and J by 3 bases, with 11 bases between the two germline ends. The CDR3 loop spans 12 amino acids. The germline CDR1 and CDR2 sequences are KGHDR and SFDVKD. CDR3 DNA: TGTGCCATTCAGGACCGGACAGATACGCAGTATTTT. This sequence encodes CAIQDRTDTQYF.

The rearrangement joins TRBV5-4 to TRBJ2-7, with D perhaps TRBD2 (5 bases). This CDR3 is 15 amino acids long. Trimming cost V 0 bases and J 4 bases, with 14 bases left between them. Germline V CDR1 and CDR2: SGHNT, YYREEE (reference sequence). The CDR3 region is CASSLAASTSYEQYF. In DNA, the CDR3 is TGTGCCAGCAGCTTGGCGGCTAGCACCTCTTACGAGCAGTACTTC.

This clone showed up just a few times. The chain joins TRBV6-6 to TRBJ2-7; TRBD2 matches 13 bases. Germline V CDR1 and CDR2: MNHNY, SVGAGI (reference sequence). V lost 6 bases to trimming and J lost 4 bases; unmatched junction nucleotides: 3. This CDR3 has 14 amino acids. CDR3 amino acids: CASSRTSGSYEQYF. The DNA for the CDR3 is TGTGCCAGCAGCAGGACTAGCGGGAGTTACGAGCAGTACTTC.